The sequence of this T cell receptor (beta chain) was determined in a study of T-cell reconstitution after alpha-beta-depleted transplantation in children. Study-wide findings and caveats: By one year post-transplant, T-cell counts and diversity largely arose from T cells that were newly produced. Reportedly, roughly two months post-transplant, alpha-beta T cells arose from several hundred expanded graft clones. Some patients' high day-60 TCRbeta diversity was attributed to recipient cells surviving conditioning.

Unique molecular identifiers were incorporated into the prepared TCRbeta library. Using its own MiXCR run on the PCR reads, TCRdb lists one record per CDR3 protein. The table records 700,000 or so distinct CDR3 sequences, around 14% of them present only once. There are 17 residues in the CDR3. V shed 5 bases and J shed 0 bases, with 18 bases lying between them. Germline V gene data show CDR1 as SGHRS and CDR2 as YFSETQ. Concerning this clonotype itself: Its antigen is still unknown.

Sequencing used PBMCs, obtained before TCRalphabeta/CD19-depleted stem cell transplant. The rearrangement links TRBV5-1 to TRBJ2-1, with D maybe TRBD2 (6 bases). This clonotype was obtained from a girl aged 2 to 10 with congenital amegakaryocytic thrombocytopenia, due to receive a stem cell transplant. CDR3 DNA: TGCGCCAGCAGGTTCCACACTAGCTTCCGCTCCTACAATGAGCAGTTCTTC. As protein: CASRFHTSFRSYNEQFF.